Presented here are 23 T cell receptor beta chains from one specimen sequenced in a study of T-cell reconstitution after alpha-beta-depleted transplantation in children. Unique molecular identifiers were used to barcode this TCRbeta library. Via MiXCR, TCRdb re-called the PCR reads, giving one row per CDR3 protein. Counted here are 550,000 to 600,000 distinct CDR3 sequences, 23% occurring once; the ten biggest clones make up roughly 13%. The input for sequencing was PBMCs, mostly from graft donor cells, taken 360 days after TCRalphabeta/CD19-depleted stem cell transplant. The receptors shown here come from a boy less than two years old who had a stem cell transplant for acute myeloid leukemia, so the T cells may come from the graft donor.

This clonotype was observed a few times. This chain joins TRBV12-3 or TRBV12-4 and TRBJ2-7; weak D call: TRBD2 (6 bases). V was trimmed by 8 bases and J by 3 bases, leaving 17 bases between them. The CDR3 spans 14 residues. In nucleotides, the CDR3 is TGTGCCAGCGGGGGGTCCTGGACTCTCTACGAGCAGTACTTC. Translated, it gives CASGGSWTLYEQYF.

This clonotype occurred once. The V and J genes are TRBV20-1 and TRBJ2-5; the match to TRBD2 covers 8 bases. With V trimmed by 6 bases and J by 2 bases, 14 bases remained unmatched. CDR3 length: 16 amino acids. CDR1 and CDR2 (germline): DFQATT, SNEGSKA (reference sequence). The CDR3 here is CSAKPIAGGGQETQYF. Here the CDR3 DNA reads TGCAGTGCGAAACCTATCGCGGGGGGTGGTCAAGAGACCCAGTACTTC.

The chain joins TRBV29-1 to TRBJ1-4; 9 bases agree with TRBD1. The length of the CDR3 is 14 residues. J lost 8 bases, V lost 6 bases, and 10 bases had no gene match. Germline loops: CDR1 SQVTM, CDR2 ANQGSEA. For the CDR3, the DNA is TGCAGCGTGCGACAGGGGGTTATCGGGGAAAAACTGTTTTTT. This translates into CSVRQGVIGEKLFF.

This sequence joins TRBV9 and TRBJ2-3; 8 bases line up with TRBD1. CDR3 length: 13 residues. Germline V lookup: CDR1 SGDLS, CDR2 YYNGEE. Trimming took 0 bases from V and 9 from J; bases not matched to a gene: 3. CDR3 residues: CASSVARQGTQYF. Here the CDR3 DNA reads TGTGCCAGCAGCGTAGCCCGACAGGGGACGCAGTATTTT.

This clonotype showed up just a few times. The rearrangement uses TRBV7-7 and TRBJ2-1; 8 bases are a match to TRBD1. The CDR3 spans 15 residues. Germline trimming cut 5 bases from V and 7 bases from J; bases unmatched to any gene: 10. The germline V gene has CDR1 SSHAT and CDR2 FNYEAQ (reference sequence). The CDR3 here is CASSRRRTGYNEQFF. As DNA, the CDR3 is TGTGCCAGCAGCCGCCGTAGGACAGGGTATAATGAGCAGTTCTTC.

The chain links TRBV10-2 to TRBJ2-7; D remains unclear. Germline V gives CDR1 WSHSY, CDR2 SAAADI. The CDR3 is 13 residues long. V was clipped by 0 bases and J by 3 bases, with 6 bases between them. CDR3 coding DNA: TGCGCCAGCAGTGAGTCGAGTAGCTACGAGCAGTACGTC. Its translation is CASSESSSYEQYV.

The chain links TRBV5-6 to TRBJ2-7, with D perhaps TRBD2 (6 bases). Trimming shortened V by 6 bases and J by 0 bases, and 13 bases separated the two germline ends. This CDR3 is 14 amino acids long. CDR1 is SGHDT and CDR2 is YYEEEE in the germline V gene. CDR3 amino acids: CASTWGGNSYEQYV. CDR3 bases: TGTGCCAGCACCTGGGGAGGTAACTCCTACGAGCAGTACGTC.

V and J are TRBV6-2 or TRBV6-3 and TRBJ2-4; TRBD2 might be the D (6 bases). From germline, CDR1 is MNHEY and CDR2 SVGEGT. Trimming cost V 6 bases and J 12 bases, with 12 bases left between them. The CDR3 runs 11 residues. The chain's CDR3 is CASRNRDSQYF. In nucleotides, the CDR3 is TGTGCCAGCAGAAACCGGGACTCTCAGTACTTC.

This clonotype was detected many times. V usage is TRBV20-1 and J usage is TRBJ2-1, with D uncertain. The CDR3 totals 12 residues. V was trimmed by 7 bases and J by 4 bases, leaving 11 bases between them. Germline assignment: CDR1 DFQATT and CDR2 SNEGSKA (reference sequence). CDR3 coding DNA: TGCAGTGTGAGCGACCTGTACAATGAGCAGTTCTTC. Protein: CSVSDLYNEQFF.

This clonotype was recorded many times. The chain has TRBV7-9 and TRBJ1-1; D gene unclear. Germline V gene sequence: CDR1 SEHNR, CDR2 FQNEAQ (reference sequence). The length of the CDR3 is 10 residues. CDR3 sequence: CVGSNTEAFF. The CDR3 DNA reads as TGTGTCGGGTCGAACACTGAAGCTTTCTTT.

The chain combines TRBV29-1 with TRBJ2-7; 12 bases agree with TRBD1. Trimming removed 6 bases from V and 4 bases from J; junction bases left unmatched: 4. CDR1 SQVTM and CDR2 ANQGSEA come from the germline V gene. This CDR3 comprises 13 residues. CDR3: CSVGDRGQYEQYF. In DNA, the CDR3 is TGCAGCGTCGGGGACAGGGGGCAGTACGAGCAGTACTTC.

V usage is TRBV6-2 or TRBV6-3 and J usage is TRBJ2-1, with a weak D call TRBD2 (6 bases). The CDR3 has 15 amino acids. The V end lost 2 bases, the J end lost 6 bases, and 14 bases lay between the germline ends. Per the germline V gene, CDR1 is MNHEY and CDR2 is SVGEGT. The DNA of the CDR3 is TGTGCCAGCAGTTACGCGGAGGGGCTACCCAATGAGCAGTTCTTC. This sequence encodes CASSYAEGLPNEQFF.

This clonotype was picked up a small number of times. J is TRBJ2-7 and V is TRBV7-9; D is tentatively TRBD1 or TRBD2 (5 bases each). The CDR3 covers 15 residues. V was trimmed by 3 bases and J by 1 base, leaving 13 bases between them. Germline values: CDR1 SEHNR, CDR2 FQNEAQ (reference sequence). For the CDR3, the DNA is TGTGCCAGCAGCTTTGGGACCATCCAATCCTACGAGCAGTACGTC. Protein: CASSFGTIQSYEQYV.

Only one count was recorded for this clonotype. The chain employs TRBV19 and TRBJ2-3; D is undetermined. V lost 5 bases and J lost 2, with 17 bases in between. The length of the CDR3 is 16 residues. CDR1 and CDR2 from the germline V gene are LNHDA and SQIVND (reference sequence). CDR3 bases: TGTGCCAGTAGTCCTGAGCCCGCCCAGTACACAGATACGCAGTATTTT. This gives the protein CASSPEPAQYTDTQYF.

This rearrangement joins TRBV24-1 to TRBJ2-4, with 7 bases identical to TRBD1. The CDR3 contains 14 residues. Per the germline V gene, CDR1 is KGHDR and CDR2 is SFDVKD. With V trimmed by 2 bases and J by 11 bases, 8 bases remained unmatched. The CDR3 loop is CATSDSNRGFVQYF. In DNA form, the CDR3 reads TGTGCCACCAGTGATTCGAACAGGGGATTTGTTCAGTACTTC.

The chain carries TRBV3-1 and TRBJ1-5, with D unclear. The CDR3 is 12 residues long. V lost 3 bases to trimming and J lost 9 bases, with 9 bases between them. Germline CDR1 is LGHDT and CDR2 is YNNKEL (reference sequence). The CDR3 DNA reads TGTGCCAGCAGCCAGGCAGGCCGGCCCCAGCATTTT. Protein sequence: CASSQAGRPQHF.

V usage is TRBV12-3 or TRBV12-4 and J usage is TRBJ2-3, with D possibly being TRBD1 or TRBD2 (6 bases each). V was shortened by 8 bases and J by 4 bases, with 16 bases between the two germline ends. The CDR3 has 14 amino acids. CDR3 amino acids: CASAWGAGADTQYF. CDR3 DNA: TGTGCCAGCGCCTGGGGGGCCGGCGCAGATACGCAGTATTTT.

This clonotype was picked up many times. The V and J genes are TRBV12-3 or TRBV12-4 and TRBJ2-5; D possibly corresponds to TRBD1 (6 bases). V was pared by 2 bases and J by 5 bases, with 18 bases between. CDR3 size: 16 residues. CDR3: CASSLIVDSLGETQYF. The DNA for the CDR3 is TGTGCCAGCAGTTTAATCGTGGACAGCCTGGGGGAGACCCAGTACTTC.

This clonotype came up many times. The gene calls are TRBV2 and TRBJ2-1; a weak D match, TRBD1 (6 bases). Trimming took off 6 bases at V and 2 bases at J, with 17 bases between the two ends. There are 16 residues in the CDR3. CDR1 SNHLY and CDR2 FYNNEI come from the germline V gene. The CDR3 loop is CASRPLNRDPYNEQFF. CDR3 in DNA: TGTGCCAGCAGACCCCTGAACAGGGACCCCTACAATGAGCAGTTCTTC. Complete variable domain (other parts from reference TRBV2 and TRBJ2-1): EPEVTQTPSHQVTQMGQEVILRCVPISNHLYFYWYRQILGQKVEFLVSFYNNEISEKSEIFDDQFSVERPDGSNFTLKIRSTKLEDSAMYFCASRPLNRDPYNEQFFGPGTRLTVL.

This clonotype was seen repeatedly, ten times or more. This chain uses TRBV7-2 with TRBJ2-3; D possibly corresponds to TRBD2 (6 bases). Trimming took off 3 bases at V and 5 bases at J, with 15 bases between the two ends. Germline loops: CDR1 SGHTA, CDR2 FQGNSA. This CDR3 region has 15 residues. CDR3 amino acids: CASSLMGPGVDTQYF. CDR3 DNA: TGTGCCAGCAGCTTGATGGGGCCGGGGGTAGATACGCAGTATTTT.

This clonotype has a handful of counts. V usage is TRBV19 and J usage is TRBJ1-2; D ambiguous. CDR1 and CDR2 (germline): LNHDA, SQIVND (reference sequence). V lost 3 bases and J 4 bases, leaving 21 bases between the germline ends. The length of the CDR3 is 17 residues. The CDR3 here is CASSMHEKDKQPYGYTF. CDR3 coding DNA: TGTGCCAGTAGTATGCACGAAAAGGATAAACAGCCCTATGGCTACACCTTC.

This clonotype was detected ten times or more. V usage is TRBV29-1 and J usage is TRBJ1-1, with 7 bases that match TRBD1. The V segment lost 6 bases and the J segment 0 bases; nucleotides outside the gene matches: 7. Germline V gene sequence: CDR1 SQVTM, CDR2 ANQGSEA. CDR3 length equals 14 residues. The CDR3 protein is CSVRDRSLNTEAFF. As DNA, the CDR3 is TGCAGCGTCCGGGACAGAAGCTTGAACACTGAAGCTTTCTTT. The full variable domain, completed using reference TRBV29-1 and TRBJ1-1, is SAVISQKPSRDICQRGTSLTIQCQVDSQVTMMFWYRQQPGQSLTLIATANQGSEATYESGFVIDKFPISRPNLTFSTLTVSNMSPEDSSIYLCSVRDRSLNTEAFFGQGTRLTVV.

This chain connects TRBV7-2 to TRBJ2-2; D not certain. CDR3 length equals 13 residues. V gave up 5 bases and J gave up 6 bases, with 10 bases separating them. Germline loops: CDR1 SGHTA, CDR2 FQGNSA. The CDR3 region is CASSPLRAGELFF. For the CDR3, the DNA is TGTGCCAGCAGCCCCCTGCGCGCCGGGGAGCTGTTTTTT.